This TCR beta chain originates from a study of vaccination and CD4 T cells after COVID-19. About the study: After vaccination, a few convalescent patients were sampled at day 14 and at days 161 to 241.

TCRdb processed the PCR reads anew with MiXCR; each CDR3 protein has one entry. The sample records some 28,000 distinct CDR3 sequences, roughly 51% being singletons. As to time point: late sampling 161 to 241 days after vaccination in three convalescent patients. The V and J ends lost 2 bases and 3 bases respectively, with 19 bases between them. From germline, CDR1 is MDHEN and CDR2 SYDVKM. The CDR3 is 17 amino acids. The receptor's source is a human donor who had recovered from COVID-19. Specimen: CD4+ T cells from blood, collected about 7 months after SARS-CoV-2 vaccination. V gene TRBV28 combines with J gene TRBJ1-1; D might be TRBD1 (6 bases). The CDR3 protein is CASSLGGPSGADTEAFF. The CDR3 region has the DNA TGTGCCAGCAGTTTAGGGGGACCCTCAGGGGCGGACACTGAAGCTTTCTTT.